The clone carrying this T cell receptor (beta chain) was found once. This specimen comes from a study of blood T cell repertoires in COVID-19. Only in-frame clones appear in the TCRdb table, and some are missing; sequencing was by immunoSEQ multiplex PCR. The sample contains hundreds of thousands of clones, roughly nine tenths of which appear only once. V trimming: 6 bases; J trimming: 6 bases; junction bases outside the gene matches: 9. In germline, CDR1 is WNHNN, CDR2 SYGVQD (reference sequence). CDR3 size: 14 residues. Sequenced sample: PBMCs or T cells enriched from blood (not recorded which). V is TRBV10-1 and J is TRBJ1-2; 8 bases match TRBD1. The clonotype originates from a woman aged 18 to 35 with acute COVID-19. The CDR3 DNA sequence: TGCGCCAGCAGGAACCCCGGACAGGGACATGGCTACACCTTC. Translation gives CASRNPGQGHGYTF.